The 19 T cell receptor beta chains below were found in one sample sequenced in a study of T cell changes during pregnancy in multiple sclerosis (dated by TCRdb to about 2019). Libraries came from the immunoSEQ multiplex PCR assay. TCRdb mirrors the immuneACCESS table, restricted to in-frame sequences. Some clones are absent from its copies; in checked studies, under half trace to an unresolved V gene, and the reason for the others is unknown. The sample includes roughly 58,000 clones, with over 85% observed a single time. The leading ten clones occupy approximately 3% of the sample. The source was CD8+ T cells from peripheral blood mononuclear cells, collected before pregnancy. The receptors originated from a female donor with multiple sclerosis, enrolled in a pregnancy study.

The chain joins TRBV12-5 to TRBJ1-1; D unresolved. Deletions cut 3 bases from V and 1 base from J, with 15 bases between. The CDR3 is made up of 16 amino acids. Germline lookup yields CDR1 LGHNT and CDR2 FRNRAP. The chain's CDR3 is CASGFVPERGNTEAFF. DNA of the CDR3: TGTGCTAGTGGTTTCGTACCGGAACGGGGGAACACTGAAGCTTTCTTT.

Here the CDR3 reads CASSLEQGNTEAFF. Here the CDR3 DNA reads TGTGCCAGCAGCTTAGAACAGGGAAACACTGAAGCTTTCTTT. V and J are TRBV7-9 and TRBJ1-1; a weak D match, TRBD1 (6 bases). This CDR3 has 14 residues. From germline, CDR1 is SEHNR and CDR2 FQNEAQ (reference sequence). Trimming shortened V by 1 base and J by 2 bases, and 8 bases separated the two germline ends.

V gene TRBV27 combines with J gene TRBJ1-1, with D possibly being TRBD1 (6 bases). The CDR3 is 14 amino acids. V lost 2 bases and J 2 bases, leaving 9 bases between the germline ends. The germline V gene has CDR1 MNHEY and CDR2 SMNVEV (reference sequence). The CDR3 sequence: CASSLGQSNTEAFF. The CDR3 DNA is TGTGCCAGCAGTTTAGGACAGAGTAACACTGAAGCTTTCTTT.

This clone is a singleton in its sample. The rearrangement joins TRBV9 to TRBJ1-5; no firm D call. Trimming removed 2 bases at V and 4 bases at J, with 13 bases between. Germline V gene sequence: CDR1 SGDLS, CDR2 YYNGEE. The CDR3 extends over 15 amino acids. CDR3 protein: CASSVGEVGNQPQHF. The CDR3 region has the DNA TGTGCCAGCAGCGTCGGGGAAGTAGGGAATCAGCCCCAGCATTTT.

The genes are TRBV5-6 and TRBJ2-7, with D tentatively TRBD2 (6 bases). The germline gives CDR1 SGHDT, CDR2 YYEEEE. Trimming cost V 1 base and J 2 bases, with 19 bases left between them. The CDR3 spans 17 residues. Here the CDR3 reads CASSLPPGGVFPYEQYF. The CDR3 nucleotides are TGTGCCAGCAGCTTGCCTCCCGGGGGTGTGTTTCCCTACGAGCAGTACTTC.

V usage is TRBV6-5 and J usage is TRBJ1-1; 8 bases agree with TRBD1. V shed 2 bases, J shed 4 bases, and the junction held 3 bases outside the gene matches. The CDR3 is 14 amino acids. The germline CDR1 and CDR2 sequences are MNHEY and SVGAGI. CDR3: CASSYDRGTTEAFF. The CDR3 bases are TGTGCCAGCAGTTACGACAGGGGAACCACTGAAGCTTTCTTT.

The chain links TRBV6-5 to TRBJ2-3; no firm D call. V gave up 6 bases and J gave up 1 base, with 8 bases separating them. Germline V CDR1 and CDR2: MNHEY, SVGAGI. The CDR3 runs 13 residues. The CDR3 nucleotides are TGTGCCAGCAGCCCCCCCGGCACAGATACGCAGTATTTT. Amino acids: CASSPPGTDTQYF.

The chain employs TRBV4-3 and TRBJ1-1; D gene unclear. The V gene lost 1 base and the J gene lost 0 bases, with 9 bases spanning the gap. Per the germline V gene, CDR1 is LGHNA and CDR2 is YSLEER. This CDR3 has 15 amino acids. In DNA form, the CDR3 reads TGCGCCAGCAGCCAAGTCTTACGGGTGAACACTGAAGCTTTCTTT. Translation gives CASSQVLRVNTEAFF.

This rearrangement joins TRBV12-5 to TRBJ2-1; D not resolved. V dropped 3 bases and J dropped 6 bases, with 6 bases sitting between them. Germline V CDR1 and CDR2: LGHNT, FRNRAP. The CDR3 length is 12 residues. CDR3 residues: CASGLTSNEQFF. The CDR3 DNA is TGTGCTAGTGGTTTAACATCCAATGAGCAGTTCTTC.

This clone showed up just a few times. V gene TRBV10-2 combines with J gene TRBJ2-7, with 11 bases identical to TRBD2. The length of the CDR3 is 14 residues. Germline V gene sequence: CDR1 WSHSY, CDR2 SAAADI. Trimming cost V 4 bases and J 7 bases; bases outside gene matches: 6. The CDR3 nucleotides read TGCGCCAGCAGTGGGACTAGCGGGCTCGTGGAGCAGTACTTC. This encodes CASSGTSGLVEQYF.

The V call is TRBV30, the J call TRBJ2-7; 10 nucleotides line up with TRBD1. V lost 4 bases, J lost 3 bases, and 12 bases stayed unmatched. This CDR3 has 16 amino acids. CDR1 GTSNPN and CDR2 SVGIG come from the germline V gene (reference sequence). CDR3 sequence: CAWTNPGDRGSYEQYF. The CDR3 nucleotides read TGTGCCTGGACAAACCCCGGGGACAGGGGAAGCTACGAGCAGTACTTC.

The sample holds many counts of this clone. The chain combines TRBV4-3 with TRBJ1-2; 7 bases align to TRBD1. Per germline, CDR1 LGHNA and CDR2 YSLEER. Trimming at V came to 1 base and at J to 4 bases, leaving 21 bases not matched to a gene. The CDR3 is 20 amino acids. This CDR3 is CASSQGLDQGELLRSYGYTF. CDR3 in DNA: TGCGCCAGCAGCCAAGGTCTAGATCAGGGGGAACTATTGAGAAGCTATGGCTACACCTTC.

The chain recombines TRBV6-5 with TRBJ1-3; D is possibly TRBD1 (6 bases). V lost 7 bases, J lost 4 bases, and 8 bases lay in between. The CDR3 sequence is 12 residues long. Per germline, CDR1 MNHEY and CDR2 SVGAGI. CDR3 bases: TGTGCCAGCACAGGGGTGGGAAACACCATATATTTT. Its protein product is CASTGVGNTIYF.

This chain links TRBV19 with TRBJ1-2, with D possibly TRBD1 on 5 matching bases. The V gene's germline CDR1 is LNHDA and CDR2 SQIVND (reference sequence). Trimming took off 6 bases at V and 0 bases at J, with 8 bases between the two ends. The CDR3 extends over 13 amino acids. The CDR3 loop reads CASSPTANYGYTF. CDR3 nucleotide sequence: TGTGCCAGTAGCCCGACAGCTAACTATGGCTACACCTTC.

The V gene is TRBV7-2, the J gene TRBJ1-5, with TRBD1 as a possible D gene (6 bases). Germline values: CDR1 SGHTA, CDR2 FQGNSA. V shed 4 bases and J shed 9 bases, with 19 bases lying between them. CDR3 size: 15 residues. This CDR3 is CASSSPTGPRGPQHF. The CDR3 DNA follows: TGTGCCAGCAGCTCCCCTACAGGGCCCCGGGGGCCCCAGCATTTT.

The J gene is TRBJ2-7, the V gene TRBV4-2; 7 bases fit TRBD1. Germline assignment: CDR1 LGHNA and CDR2 YNFKEQ. The V and J ends lost 1 base and 3 bases, in that order; junction bases with no gene match: 0. CDR3 length equals 13 residues. CDR3 residues: CASSQGDSYEQYF. The CDR3 DNA reads as TGTGCCAGCAGCCAAGGGGACAGCTACGAGCAGTACTTC.

This chain links TRBV7-2 with TRBJ2-7, with D maybe TRBD2 (6 bases). V was pared by 2 bases and J by 0 bases, with 14 bases between. Per germline, CDR1 SGHTA and CDR2 FQGNSA. The CDR3 length is 16 residues. CDR3 in DNA: TGTGCCAGCAGCTTAAATTCGGCGGGAAGCTCCTACGAGCAGTACTTC. Translating it yields CASSLNSAGSSYEQYF.

V is TRBV7-3 and J is TRBJ2-5; TRBD2 agrees at 15 bases. Per the germline V gene, CDR1 is SGHTA and CDR2 is FQGTGA. The V segment lost 1 base and the J segment 4 bases; nucleotides outside the gene matches: 7. This CDR3 has 18 amino acids. The CDR3, as DNA: TGTGCCAGCAGCTTAAACCCGGGACTAGCGGGGGGCGGAGAGACCCAGTACTTC. Protein: CASSLNPGLAGGGETQYF. Full variable domain (rest looked up from reference TRBV7-3 and TRBJ2-5): GAGVSQTPSNKVTEKGKYVELRCDPISGHTALYWYRQSLGQGPEFLIYFQGTGAADDSGLPNDRFFAVRPEGSVSTLKIQRTERGDSAVYLCASSLNPGLAGGGETQYFGPGTRLLVL.

The chain has TRBV29-1 and TRBJ1-5, with a possible D match to TRBD1 (6 bases). This CDR3 contains 15 residues. Germline CDR1 and CDR2: SQVTM and ANQGSEA. Trimming removed 6 bases from V and 2 bases from J, with 17 bases in between. The CDR3 bases are TGCAGCGTCGTAGAACAGGGTTTTGGCAATCAGCCCCAGCATTTT. This gives the protein CSVVEQGFGNQPQHF.